These 21 T cell receptor beta chains came from one sample sequenced in a study of beta chain features in type 1 diabetes. Study-level points and caveats: Researchers report that Type 1 diabetes patients had moderately but significantly shorter TCRB CDR3s across all four CD4+ subsets.

Investigators reverse transcribed all isolated RNA, so they sequenced expressed TCRB transcripts. Produced via immunoSEQ multiplex PCR; TCRdb's table is partial and in-frame only. This sample carries hundreds of thousands of clones, over 13% of them seen once, and the ten largest clones take roughly 0.04%. Their antigen targets remain unknown. The source material was naive CD4+ T cells from blood. The receptors were sampled from a man between 18 and 29 years old with type 1 diabetes.

This clone turned up a few times. The gene calls are TRBV5-1 and TRBJ2-7, with 10 bases lining up with TRBD2. Trimming cost V 3 bases and J 0 bases; bases outside gene matches: 15. The CDR3 sequence is 19 residues long. Germline CDR1 reads SGHRS; CDR2 reads YFSETQ. The CDR3 reads CASSSPAASGSAGSYEQYF. The CDR3 DNA sequence: TGCGCCAGCAGCTCCCCTGCAGCTAGCGGGAGCGCCGGCTCCTACGAGCAGTACTTC.

The sample holds a few counts of this clone. This sample includes further DNA sequences coding for the same CDR3. V usage is TRBV2 and J usage is TRBJ1-5, with D unclear. The CDR3 sequence is 13 residues long. V was shortened by 3 bases and J by 1 base, with 4 bases between the two germline ends. The V gene's germline CDR1 is SNHLY and CDR2 FYNNEI. The CDR3 sequence is CASSEESNQPQHF. CDR3 DNA sequence: TGTGCCAGCAGTGAGGAGAGCAATCAGCCCCAGCATTTT.

Comments on this clone: The junction departs from the called germline gene at one end, perhaps through a read error. The chain has TRBV29-1 and TRBJ1-2, with 8 bases identical to TRBD1. CDR3 length: 10 amino acids. Germline V CDR1 and CDR2: SQVTM, ANQGSEA. The CDR3 DNA reads TGCAGCGTTGAAGATATAGGGACAGGCTTC. This gives the protein CSVEDIGTGF.

This clone was seen more than once but under ten times. Other DNA sequences in this sample translate to the same CDR3. J is TRBJ2-7 and V is TRBV6-5, with D unclear. The V end was cut by 2 bases, the J end by 4 bases, with 6 bases between. The germline CDR1 and CDR2 sequences are MNHEY and SVGAGI. This CDR3 has 12 residues. Here the CDR3 reads CASSYAGYEQYF. The CDR3 nucleotides are TGTGCCAGCAGTTACGCAGGTTACGAGCAGTACTTC.

The chain uses TRBV5-4 and TRBJ2-5; D may correspond to TRBD1 or TRBD2 (5 bases each). CDR3 size: 16 residues. V gave up 0 bases and J gave up 2 bases, with 14 bases separating them. Germline CDR1 is SGHNT and CDR2 is YYREEE (reference sequence). The CDR3 region is CASSLGGAVRQETQYF. CDR3 sequence (DNA): TGTGCCAGCAGCTTGGGAGGGGCAGTACGACAAGAGACCCAGTACTTC.

This sequence joins TRBV6-6 and TRBJ2-5; D perhaps matches TRBD1 (7 bases). This CDR3 has 13 residues. The germline V and J ends were trimmed by 6 bases and 4 bases, with 12 bases remaining between them. Germline lookup yields CDR1 MNHNY and CDR2 SVGAGI (reference sequence). CDR3 sequence reads: CASSQQGGETQYF. CDR3 bases: TGTGCCAGCAGCCAGCAGGGGGGAGAGACCCAGTACTTC.

This clone was recorded a few times. The chain links TRBV2 to TRBJ1-3; D unresolved. The CDR3 contains 14 residues. Trimming pared 2 bases from V and 0 bases from J, leaving 5 bases between. Germline V gene sequence: CDR1 SNHLY, CDR2 FYNNEI. This chain's CDR3 is CASSEIHSGNTIYF. The CDR3 nucleotides read TGTGCCAGCAGTGAAATCCACTCTGGAAACACCATATATTTT.

V is TRBV6-6 and J is TRBJ2-1; 7 nucleotides match TRBD2. The V and J ends lost 6 bases and 5 bases, in that order; junction bases with no gene match: 10. The CDR3 has 15 residues. Per germline, CDR1 MNHNY and CDR2 SVGAGI (reference sequence). The CDR3 region is CASRLGGTDHNEQFF. In DNA, the CDR3 is TGTGCCAGCAGACTGGGAGGGACGGACCACAATGAGCAGTTCTTC.

This clone was observed many times. The chain employs TRBV28 and TRBJ2-6; a weak D match, TRBD2 (5 bases). Trimming shortened V by 7 bases and J by 0 bases, and 7 bases separated the two germline ends. From germline, CDR1 is MDHEN and CDR2 SYDVKM. The CDR3 loop spans 14 amino acids. Here the CDR3 DNA reads TGTGCCAGCACGGGGAACTCTGGGGCCAACGTCCTGACTTTC. Protein sequence: CASTGNSGANVLTF.

This clone was seen only a few times. This chain links TRBV7-9 with TRBJ2-7, with TRBD1 as a possible D gene (6 bases). CDR1 and CDR2 from the germline V gene are SEHNR and FQNEAQ (reference sequence). CDR3 size: 13 residues. V lost 5 bases, J lost 7 bases, and 15 bases lay in between. Written as DNA, the CDR3 is TGTGCCAGCAGCCGTAACAGGGACGGGGAGCAGTACTTC. Translating it yields CASSRNRDGEQYF.

This clone turned up a few times. V gene TRBV7-9 combines with J gene TRBJ2-6; D gene uncertain. V was cut by 4 bases and J by 2 bases, with 9 bases left in between. The CDR3 has 15 amino acids. The V gene's germline CDR1 is SEHNR and CDR2 FQNEAQ (reference sequence). CDR3 in DNA: TGTGCCAGCAGCTCTACTCAGACTGGGGCCAACGTCCTGACTTTC. As protein: CASSSTQTGANVLTF.

This clone was counted a few times. V gene TRBV6-1 combines with J gene TRBJ1-5, with a possible D match to TRBD1 (5 bases). The CDR3 covers 16 residues. Per the germline V gene, CDR1 is MNHNS and CDR2 is SASEGT. V lost 2 bases, J lost 5 bases, and 16 bases lay in between. The CDR3: CASSELAGYRDQPQHF. The CDR3 coding sequence is TGTGCCAGCAGTGAACTAGCAGGGTATCGGGATCAGCCCCAGCATTTT.

CDR3 region: CASSQARGRRDYGYTF. The CDR3 DNA reads as TGCGCCAGCAGCCAGGCCAGGGGGCGAAGGGACTATGGCTACACCTTC. V and J are TRBV4-3 and TRBJ1-2; 8 nucleotides match TRBD1. The CDR3 has 16 amino acids. With 3 bases clipped from V and 3 bases from J, the junction kept 9 bases outside the gene matches. The germline V gene encodes CDR1 LGHNA and CDR2 YSLEER.

The rearrangement links TRBV18 to TRBJ2-7; 10 positions match TRBD1. V gave up 4 bases and J gave up 6 bases; unmatched junction bases: 0. The germline V gene has CDR1 KGHSH and CDR2 LQKENI. This CDR3 contains 12 residues. Here the CDR3 reads CASSRTGGEQYF. The CDR3 DNA reads as TGTGCCAGCTCACGGACAGGGGGCGAGCAGTACTTC.

The genes are TRBV9 and TRBJ2-1, with a possible D match to TRBD2 (5 bases). Germline-derived CDR1 and CDR2 are SGDLS and YYNGEE. CDR3 size: 13 residues. The V gene lost 4 bases and the J gene lost 10 bases, with 15 bases spanning the gap. The CDR3 DNA sequence: TGTGCCAGCAGCACCGGAGGCCCTGGGGAGCAGTTCTTC. As protein: CASSTGGPGEQFF. The full variable domain, its missing parts supplied by reference TRBV9 and TRBJ2-1, is DSGVTQTPKHLITATGQRVTLRCSPRSGDLSVYWYQQSLDQGLQFLIQYYNGEERAKGNILERFSAQQFPDLHSELNLSSLELGDSALYFCASSTGGPGEQFFGPGTRLTVL.

V and J are TRBV7-9 and TRBJ2-3, with a tentative D call TRBD2 (6 bases). Trimming took 6 bases from V and 7 from J, leaving 17 bases between them. From germline, CDR1 is SEHNR and CDR2 FQNEAQ (reference sequence). This CDR3 has 14 amino acids. The CDR3: CASSFDGTPNTQYF. The CDR3 DNA reads TGTGCCAGCAGTTTCGATGGGACTCCAAATACGCAGTATTTT.

Here the CDR3 DNA reads TGTGCCACCAGCTCGGGACTAGCGAACACCGGGGAGCTGTTTTTT. Its protein is CATSSGLANTGELFF. The genes are TRBV15 and TRBJ2-2; TRBD2 matches at 8 bases. Germline assignment: CDR1 LNHNV and CDR2 YYDKDF (reference sequence). Unmatched junction bases numbered 2, after V lost 5 bases and J lost 0 bases. The CDR3 is made up of 15 amino acids.

This clone was observed a few times. The V gene is TRBV2, the J gene TRBJ1-2; TRBD1 aligns across 8 bases. CDR3 size: 16 residues. Germline CDR1 reads SNHLY; CDR2 reads FYNNEI. The trim removed 2 bases at V and 2 bases at J, leaving 7 bases unmatched. The CDR3 DNA reads as TGTGCCAGCAGTGAACTCCTCAGGACAGGGAACTATGGCTACACCTTC. Translated: CASSELLRTGNYGYTF.

This clone was detected only a few times. The CDR3 DNA reads as TGTGCCAGTAGCCCTCCGGGACTAGACTACACCGGGGAGCTGTTTTTT. Translated, it gives CASSPPGLDYTGELFF. V gene TRBV19 combines with J gene TRBJ2-2; TRBD2 matches 8 bases. After removal of 6 bases from V and 3 bases from J, the junction contained 9 bases not matched to a gene. Germline CDR1 LNHDA, CDR2 SQIVND (reference sequence). The CDR3 runs 16 residues.

The chain carries TRBV13 and TRBJ2-7, with TRBD1 matching over 10 bases. CDR1 PRHDT and CDR2 FYEKMQ come from the germline V gene (reference sequence). Trimming at V came to 5 bases and at J to 5 bases, leaving 9 bases not matched to a gene. This CDR3 spans 15 amino acids. CDR3 DNA sequence: TGTGCCAGCAGCGACGCAGGGACAGGGGTCCACGAGCAGTACTTC. Its protein product is CASSDAGTGVHEQYF.

The chain employs TRBV29-1 and TRBJ1-2; D gene unclear. The CDR3 spans 11 residues. Germline values: CDR1 SQVTM, CDR2 ANQGSEA. Deletions cut 4 bases from V and 2 bases from J, with 5 bases between. Here the CDR3 reads CSVAENYGYTF. CDR3 bases: TGCAGCGTTGCAGAGAACTATGGCTACACCTTC. Based on the CDR3 plus reference TRBV29-1 and TRBJ1-2, the full variable domain is SAVISQKPSRDICQRGTSLTIQCQVDSQVTMMFWYRQQPGQSLTLIATANQGSEATYESGFVIDKFPISRPNLTFSTLTVSNMSPEDSSIYLCSVAENYGYTFGSGTRLTVV.